Below, 29 T cell receptor beta chains from the same sample are listed, as sequenced in a study of T-cell reconstitution after alpha-beta-depleted transplantation in children. Unique molecular identifiers were built into the TCRbeta library. TCRdb recomputed calls from the PCR reads with MiXCR, one row per CDR3 protein. In the table there are about 190,000 distinct CDR3 sequences, about 6.8% of which are singletons. This sample comprised PBMCs from the stem cell graft donor, obtained from the stem cell graft. These TCRs come from a human donor who donated a stem cell graft to a child with Wiskott-Aldrich syndrome.

This clonotype was counted many times. The rearrangement links TRBV28 to TRBJ2-5, with 7 bases that match TRBD1. CDR1 MDHEN and CDR2 SYDVKM come from the germline V gene. Trimming removed 5 bases from V and 3 bases from J; junction bases left unmatched: 6. The CDR3 runs 14 residues. CDR3 region: CASSAAGTEETQYF. Written as DNA, the CDR3 is TGTGCCAGCAGTGCCGCCGGGACAGAAGAGACCCAGTACTTC.

The table lists this clonotype with a few counts. A much larger clone differs from this one at a single base, so this may be a read error. The gene calls are TRBV29-1 and TRBJ1-4, with unresolved D. Germline CDR1 reads SQVTM; CDR2 reads ANQGSEA. CDR3 size: 14 residues. CDR3 amino acids: CSVFDLATNETLFF. CDR3 sequence (DNA): TGCAGCGTCTTCGACCTTGCAACTAATGAAACACTGTTTTTT.

This clonotype was seen many times. V gene TRBV28 combines with J gene TRBJ2-5; D call uncertain. The V end lost 3 bases, the J end lost 6 bases, and 5 bases lay between the germline ends. This CDR3 has 11 residues. Germline V gene data show CDR1 as MDHEN and CDR2 as SYDVKM. The CDR3 nucleotides read TGTGCCAGCAGTTTTGGGAAGACCCAGTACTTC. Translating it yields CASSFGKTQYF.

The rearrangement joins TRBV5-1 to TRBJ2-2; D not resolved. The CDR3 covers 15 residues. Germline V gene data show CDR1 as SGHRS and CDR2 as YFSETQ. V lost 0 bases and J lost 3, with 9 bases in between. This CDR3 is CASSLGPTDTGELFF. Here the CDR3 DNA reads TGCGCCAGCAGCTTGGGGCCCACGGACACCGGGGAGCTGTTTTTT.

This clonotype was recorded many times. This sequence joins TRBV20-1 and TRBJ2-1; D gene unclear. V was shortened by 0 bases and J by 0 bases, with 9 bases between the two germline ends. This CDR3 contains 15 residues. The germline CDR1 and CDR2 sequences are DFQATT and SNEGSKA (reference sequence). The CDR3, as DNA: TGCAGTGCTAGAGAAGATGTAAGCTCCTACAATGAGCAGTTCTTC. Translated, it gives CSAREDVSSYNEQFF.

This clonotype was counted ten times or more. The chain is built from TRBV29-1 and TRBJ1-5; D remains unclear. Germline V gives CDR1 SQVTM, CDR2 ANQGSEA. The CDR3 spans 13 residues. Trimming left V 0 bases short and J 16 bases short, with 19 bases between. DNA for the CDR3: TGCAGCGTTGAAGATCCCGGGCAATCAGCCCCCCATTTT. Encoded protein: CSVEDPGQSAPHF.

This clonotype was seen at least ten times. V usage is TRBV6-4 and J usage is TRBJ2-2; the match to TRBD1 covers 9 bases. J was trimmed by 3 bases and V by 7 bases; bases with no gene match: 3. The CDR3 has 14 amino acids. Germline V gene data show CDR1 as MRHNA and CDR2 as SNTAGT. CDR3 in DNA: TGTGCCAGCAAAGACAGGGGGGACACCGGGGAGCTGTTTTTT. This codes for CASKDRGDTGELFF.

This clonotype was counted at least ten times. The chain recombines TRBV6-5 with TRBJ2-3, with D perhaps matching TRBD2 (5 bases). The ends were cut back, 4 bases at V and 0 bases at J, with 14 bases in the middle. The CDR3 runs 16 residues. The V gene's germline CDR1 is MNHEY and CDR2 SVGAGI. The DNA for the CDR3 is TGTGCCAGCAGTTTTATTAGCGCCCGCAGCACAGATACGCAGTATTTT. Amino acids: CASSFISARSTDTQYF.

The V and J genes are TRBV4-2 and TRBJ2-3; the D is unclear. This CDR3 region has 13 residues. Per germline, CDR1 LGHNA and CDR2 YNFKEQ. With 2 bases removed from V and 5 bases from J, the gap between germline ends came to 8 bases. CDR3 bases: TGTGCCAGCAGCCAACCAGAGGAAGATACGCAGTATTTT. Translated, it gives CASSQPEEDTQYF.

The V and J genes are TRBV5-1 and TRBJ1-1, with 7 positions matching TRBD1. V trimming: 5 bases; J trimming: 1 base; junction bases outside the gene matches: 8. This CDR3 region has 15 residues. Germline CDR1 is SGHRS and CDR2 is YFSETQ. CDR3 residues: CASSSEGQRNTEAFF. The DNA for the CDR3 is TGCGCCAGCAGTTCAGAGGGACAGAGGAACACTGAAGCTTTCTTT.

The chain is built from TRBV4-2 and TRBJ1-4; D is undetermined. V was cut by 0 bases and J by 4 bases, with 12 bases left in between. Per germline, CDR1 LGHNA and CDR2 YNFKEQ. The length of the CDR3 is 16 residues. The CDR3 is CASSQDFGSYNEKLFF. The DNA for the CDR3 is TGTGCCAGCAGCCAAGACTTCGGCAGTTATAATGAAAAACTGTTTTTT.

This clonotype was detected many times. V and J are TRBV12-3 or TRBV12-4 and TRBJ1-3; D not certain. The CDR3 runs to 14 residues. V lost 3 bases and J 0 bases, leaving 6 bases between the germline ends. CDR3 bases: TGTGCCAGCAGTTTCGAGGTCTCTGGAAACACCATATATTTT. Its translation is CASSFEVSGNTIYF.

This clonotype has ten or more counts. The V and J genes are TRBV12-5 and TRBJ2-2; D is unclear. The CDR3 is made up of 13 amino acids. With 3 bases removed from V and 3 bases from J, the gap between germline ends came to 5 bases. Germline V lookup: CDR1 LGHNT, CDR2 FRNRAP. The CDR3 is CASGLGYTGELFF. As DNA, the CDR3 is TGTGCTAGTGGTTTAGGGTACACCGGGGAGCTGTTTTTT.

The sample holds many counts of this clonotype. The chain couples TRBV7-2 to TRBJ2-7, with D hard to call. Germline V gene sequence: CDR1 SGHTA, CDR2 FQGNSA. V lost 5 bases and J 1 base, leaving 15 bases between the germline ends. The length of the CDR3 is 15 residues. The CDR3 protein is CASSTTLVQSYEQYF. CDR3 bases: TGTGCCAGCAGCACCACTTTGGTTCAGTCCTACGAGCAGTACTTC.

The genes are TRBV20-1 and TRBJ2-5; D uncertain. V was trimmed by 6 bases and J by 5 bases, leaving 10 bases between them. This CDR3 contains 11 residues. Germline V CDR1 and CDR2: DFQATT, SNEGSKA (reference sequence). CDR3 sequence (DNA): TGCAGTGCAACGGTCACGGAGACCCAGTACTTC. It translates to CSATVTETQYF.

This clonotype was recorded many times. The J gene is TRBJ1-1, the V gene TRBV20-1; 9 bases line up with TRBD1. This CDR3 spans 13 amino acids. J lost 3 bases, V lost 5 bases, and 4 bases had no gene match. Germline CDR1 reads DFQATT; CDR2 reads SNEGSKA (reference sequence). CDR3 nucleotide sequence: TGCAGTGCTCCTGACAGGGGGGACACTGAAGCTTTCTTT. Its protein is CSAPDRGDTEAFF.

This clonotype has a count of ten or more. The chain uses TRBV6-2 or TRBV6-3 and TRBJ1-5; unclear D gene. V lost 0 bases to trimming and J lost 4 bases, with 7 bases between them. Looked up from germline, CDR1 is MNHEY and CDR2 is SVGEGT. The CDR3 has 14 amino acids. CDR3 region: CASSYSSSNQPQHF. CDR3 DNA sequence: TGTGCCAGCAGTTACTCGTCCAGTAATCAGCCCCAGCATTTT.

The chain is built from TRBV5-1 and TRBJ1-1, with TRBD1 identical over 10 bases. Germline V lookup: CDR1 SGHRS, CDR2 YFSETQ. The CDR3 loop spans 16 amino acids. J gave up 5 bases and V 0 bases, and 7 bases lay outside the gene matches. The CDR3 loop reads CASSLGQPGQGTEAFF. CDR3 coding DNA: TGCGCCAGCAGCTTGGGACAACCGGGACAGGGGACTGAAGCTTTCTTT.

This clonotype was seen repeatedly, ten times or more. The rearrangement joins TRBV6-1 to TRBJ2-7; tentatively, D is TRBD2 (6 bases). The CDR3 has 14 residues. V was cut by 6 bases and J by 2 bases, with 14 bases left in between. CDR1 is MNHNS, CDR2 SASEGT, per germline. In DNA, the CDR3 is TGTGCCAGCAGGGCGGGGATTTTGGCCTACGAGCAGTACTTC. Translated: CASRAGILAYEQYF.

This clonotype has only a few counts. The genes are TRBV18 and TRBJ2-7; 11 bases align to TRBD2. The J segment lost 4 bases and the V segment lost 6 bases, leaving 8 bases of the junction unmatched. This CDR3 contains 15 residues. CDR1 and CDR2 (germline): KGHSH, LQKENI. CDR3 protein: CASSPTSGSLYEQYF. DNA of the CDR3: TGTGCCAGCTCGCCCACTAGCGGGAGTTTATACGAGCAGTACTTC.

In this sample, this clonotype turned up many times. The V gene is TRBV7-7, the J gene TRBJ2-1; no clear D gene. The V end was cut by 1 base, the J end by 9 bases, with 10 bases between. The germline V gene encodes CDR1 SSHAT and CDR2 FNYEAQ (reference sequence). This CDR3 comprises 13 residues. The CDR3 DNA sequence: TGTGCCAGCAGCTTAGGGACCTCGTTTGAGCAGTTCTTC. Translating it yields CASSLGTSFEQFF.

This clonotype was observed at least ten times. The V call is TRBV15, the J call TRBJ2-7; 7 nucleotides align to TRBD2. CDR1 LNHNV and CDR2 YYDKDF come from the germline V gene (reference sequence). CDR3 size: 13 residues. The V gene end was trimmed by 1 base and the J gene end by 4 bases; junction bases not matched to a gene: 1. CDR3 amino acids: CATSRGTSYEQYF. DNA for the CDR3: TGTGCCACCAGCAGAGGGACTAGTTACGAGCAGTACTTC.

The CDR3 DNA follows: TGCGCCAGCAGCCAAGGGGACTTCAAAGAGACCCAGTACTTC. Translation gives CASSQGDFKETQYF. The V gene is TRBV5-1, the J gene TRBJ2-5; a possible D gene is TRBD2 (6 bases). This CDR3 has 14 amino acids. The ends were cut back, 4 bases at V and 3 bases at J, with 13 bases in the middle. Germline lookup yields CDR1 SGHRS and CDR2 YFSETQ.

This clonotype was recorded a few times. This chain uses TRBV30 with TRBJ2-2; D remains unclear. Trimming left V 1 base short and J 5 bases short, with 14 bases between. This CDR3 contains 15 residues. From germline, CDR1 is GTSNPN and CDR2 SVGIG (reference sequence). The CDR3 here is CAWSAFAWKTGELFF. CDR3 coding DNA: TGTGCCTGGAGTGCATTCGCCTGGAAGACCGGGGAGCTGTTTTTT.

This clonotype was counted many times. J is TRBJ1-5 and V is TRBV12-3 or TRBV12-4; 10 bases line up with TRBD1. This CDR3 is built from 13 residues. The J segment lost 11 bases and the V segment lost 5 bases, leaving 6 bases of the junction unmatched. This chain's CDR3 is CASSQDRGTAQHF. The CDR3 DNA reads as TGTGCCAGCAGTCAGGACAGGGGGACAGCCCAGCATTTT.

This clonotype has a count of ten or more. V and J are TRBV12-3 or TRBV12-4 and TRBJ1-2, with D possibly matching TRBD1 (5 bases). V was pared by 5 bases and J by 8 bases, with 12 bases between. The CDR3 consists of 12 residues. The CDR3 spells CASSLRGGGYTF. CDR3 nucleotides: TGTGCCAGCAGTCTACGGGGCGGCGGCTACACCTTC.

This clonotype was found a few times. This rearrangement joins TRBV24-1 to TRBJ2-2, with 9 bases that match TRBD1. After removal of 9 bases from V and 0 bases from J, the junction contained 13 bases not matched to a gene. The V gene's germline CDR1 is KGHDR and CDR2 SFDVKD. The CDR3 runs 18 residues. The CDR3 sequence is CATGTGRTRLSNTGELFF. In DNA, the CDR3 is TGTGCCACCGGGACAGGGAGAACCCGGCTTTCGAACACCGGGGAGCTGTTTTTT.

This clonotype has at least ten counts. This chain links TRBV12-3 or TRBV12-4 with TRBJ2-1; a possible D gene is TRBD1 (6 bases). Trimming shortened V by 6 bases and J by 5 bases, and 14 bases separated the two germline ends. CDR3 size: 14 residues. The CDR3 sequence: CASSLQGHDNEQFF. The DNA for the CDR3 is TGTGCCAGCAGCCTCCAGGGGCACGACAATGAGCAGTTCTTC.

In its sample, this clonotype was seen a few times. This chain links TRBV7-9 with TRBJ1-1, with unresolved D. Germline V gives CDR1 SEHNR, CDR2 FQNEAQ (reference sequence). Trimming cost V 5 bases and J 4 bases, with 17 bases left between them. There are 15 residues in the CDR3. This CDR3 reads CASSPYWGGSTEAFF. The CDR3 DNA follows: TGTGCCAGCAGCCCCTACTGGGGAGGGAGCACTGAAGCTTTCTTT.